Listed below are T cell receptor beta chains from one sample, sequenced in a study of regulatory T cells in long-lasting Graves disease. TCRdb re-analysed the multiplex PCR reads in MiXCR, keeping a single row per CDR3 protein. The table has 350,000 to 450,000 distinct CDR3 sequences, 20% to 25% seen once; the top ten hold approximately 30%. The input for sequencing was peripheral blood mononuclear cells (PBMCs), taken when the disease was refractory, from a patient treated with antithyroid drugs. The origin of the receptors is a woman aged 40 to 50 with Graves disease. Both conserved end residues are part of each CDR3. Each record gives: D gene, clone size, V gene, J gene, CDR3 DNA, CDR3 protein. D genes are given only for firm matches. Clone size is shown for a subset of rows, as once, few, many or a class of expanded clone.

TRBD2	many	TRBV11-2	TRBJ2-7	TGTGCCAGCAGCCCGCGACTAGCGGGAGGTCATCGGGAGCAGTACTTC	CASSPRLAGGHREQYF
.	many	TRBV5-1	TRBJ1-5	TGCGCCAGCAGCTTGGAGGTCGGAGGAGGTCAGCCCCAGCATTTT	CASSLEVGGGQPQHF
TRBD1	many	TRBV28	TRBJ2-7	TGCGCCAGCCGCGACAGGGGCTACGAGCAGTACTTC	CASRDRGYEQYF
.	many	TRBV10-3	TRBJ2-7	TGTGCCATCAGTGAATTTGTAGGGACCCCCTACGAGCAGTACTTC	CAISEFVGTPYEQYF
.	few	TRBV7-9	TRBJ2-5	TGTGCCAGCAGCCCAGGGATGGGCAGCCAAGAGACCCAGTACTTC	CASSPGMGSQETQYF
.	.	TRBV5-1	TRBJ1-1	TGCGCCAGCAGTTCAGTCGCAACTGAAGCTTTCTTT	CASSSVATEAFF
TRBD2	.	TRBV5-1	TRBJ2-3	TGCGCCAGCAGCCCGTGGCGGGAGGGGAGCACAGATACGCAGTATTTT	CASSPWREGSTDTQYF
.	many	TRBV20-1	TRBJ2-7	TGCAGTGCTAGAGCCCGGTTGAGCTCCTACGAGCAGTACTTC	CSARARLSSYEQYF
TRBD2	many	TRBV5-1	TRBJ2-7	TGCGCCAGCAGCTTGGCTGCTAGCGGGAGGCACTACGAGCAGTACTTC	CASSLAASGRHYEQYF
TRBD1	.	TRBV5-4	TRBJ1-4	TGTGCCAGCAGCTTCGGGACAGAGAAAGAAAAACTGTTTTTT	CASSFGTEKEKLFF
.	.	TRBV11-2	TRBJ2-6	TGTGCCAGCAGCCCTTTGGACGGATTCCACAGGGCCAACGTCCTGACTTTC	CASSPLDGFHRANVLTF
.	many	TRBV2	TRBJ2-1	TGTGCCAGCAGACAACGAGACGAAAGCTACAATGAGCAGTTCTTC	CASRQRDESYNEQFF
TRBD2	.	TRBV2	TRBJ2-1	TGCGCCAGCAGACCCCTAGCGGTCTTAGAAAATGAGCAGTTCTTC	CASRPLAVLENEQFF
.	many	TRBV27	TRBJ1-5	TGTGCCAGCAGTTTATCAAGAGAACAGCCCCAGCATTTT	CASSLSREQPQHF
TRBD2	few	TRBV7-2	TRBJ2-7	TGTGCCAGCAGCTGGGGCTCGACTAGCAGGTACGAGCAGTACTTC	CASSWGSTSRYEQYF
.	many	TRBV19	TRBJ1-1	TGTGCCAGTAAAAGGGAAGGCGCTGAAGCTTTCTTT	CASKREGAEAFF
.	.	TRBV2	TRBJ2-2	TGTGCCAGCAGTGTATTCCAGGACCGGTACAGCGGGGAGCTGTTTTTT	CASSVFQDRYSGELFF
TRBD1	many	TRBV6-1	TRBJ1-6	TGTGCCAGCAACCTACAGGGGAGTAATTCACCCCTCCACTTT	CASNLQGSNSPLHF
.	many	TRBV28	TRBJ2-7	TGTGCCAGCAGTTTATTTGGGGCAGGGGACTACGAGCAGTACTTC	CASSLFGAGDYEQYF
TRBD2	many	TRBV11-2	TRBJ2-7	TGTGCCAGCGGCGATATAGCGGGATACGACGAGCAGTACTTC	CASGDIAGYDEQYF
.	.	TRBV7-7	TRBJ2-4	TGTGCCAGCAGCTTGGTGGGCGGTGAGGCCAAAAACATTCAGTACTTC	CASSLVGGEAKNIQYF
.	.	TRBV7-9	TRBJ2-7	TGTGCCAGCAGCTTAATCGCTGTCGGGGAGCAGTACTTC	CASSLIAVGEQYF
.	many	TRBV6-2/TRBV6-3	TRBJ2-7	TGTGCCAGCAGTTCCGGTCGATTAGTACGAATACCCTACGAGCAGTACTTC	CASSSGRLVRIPYEQYF
.	.	TRBV3-1	TRBJ1-1	TGTGCCAGCAGCCGGAAAGGGAGCCTCCGGTACACTGAAGCTTTCTTT	CASSRKGSLRYTEAFF
TRBD1	.	TRBV28	TRBJ2-1	TGTGCCAGCAGTACCTCGTTCCAGGGGGCCAACAATGAGCAGTTCTTC	CASSTSFQGANNEQFF
.	few	TRBV20-1	TRBJ2-2	TGCAGTGCTACGACAGTTTCGAACACCGGGGAGCTGTTTTTT	CSATTVSNTGELFF
.	many	TRBV2	TRBJ1-5	TGTGCCAGCAGGCTCGACAACATAGGTAATCAGCCCCAGCATTTT	CASRLDNIGNQPQHF
TRBD1	few	TRBV18	TRBJ2-5	TGTGCCAGCTCACCAAGAGCAGGGGGCCAAGAGACCCAGTACTTC	CASSPRAGGQETQYF
.	many	TRBV28	TRBJ2-4	TGTGCCAGCAGTTTATTTCTTTTGCAGCCAGGGGTAGCCAAAAACATTCAGTACTTC	CASSLFLLQPGVAKNIQYF
TRBD1	many	TRBV12-3/TRBV12-4	TRBJ1-2	TGTGCCAGCAGTTCCAGGCAGGGGGCTTTGAGCGGCTACACCTTC	CASSSRQGALSGYTF
TRBD1	many	TRBV20-1	TRBJ2-4	TGCAGTGCTCCGGACAGGGGGAGGAACATTCAGTACTTC	CSAPDRGRNIQYF
.	.	TRBV5-5	TRBJ2-5	TGTGCCAGCAGCTTGGGGCCCCATAGTATCTTC	CASSLGPHSIF
.	many	TRBV5-1	TRBJ2-7	TGCGCCAGCAGCTTCGAAGGGCGGGTCTACGAGCAGTACTTC	CASSFEGRVYEQYF
TRBD1	few	TRBV19	TRBJ1-1	TGTGCCAGTAGTACACGAAAGGACAGGCGGAGTACTGAAGCTTTCTTT	CASSTRKDRRSTEAFF
.	many	TRBV7-9	TRBJ2-7	TGTGCCAGCAGCTTAGTCGGCAGACTCTACGAGCAGTACTTC	CASSLVGRLYEQYF
TRBD2	.	TRBV7-6	TRBJ2-2	TGTGCCAGCAGCTTGGGACTAGCCTCCGGGGAGCTGTTTTTT	CASSLGLASGELFF
.	few	TRBV6-1	TRBJ2-2	TGTGCCAGCAGATTGGAGGTCGGAGTCTCGAACACCGGGGAGCTGTTTTTT	CASRLEVGVSNTGELFF
.	.	TRBV3-1	TRBJ1-3	TGTGCCAGCACCTACGGGGACACCATATATTTT	CASTYGDTIYF
.	.	TRBV25-1	TRBJ2-2	TGTGCCAGCAACCGTTGGGGGAACACCGGGGAGCTGTTTTTT	CASNRWGNTGELFF
.	many	TRBV20-1	TRBJ2-5	TGCAGTGCTAGAGCAGGCGAGACCCAGTACTTC	CSARAGETQYF
TRBD1	.	TRBV7-3	TRBJ2-2	TGTGCCAGCAGCTATACAGGGGGCGCTTTCAGGGAGCTGTTTTTT	CASSYTGGAFRELFF
.	many	TRBV11-2	TRBJ2-7	TGTGCCAGCAGCTTTGACTACCGGTACGAGCAGTACTTC	CASSFDYRYEQYF
.	few	TRBV2	TRBJ1-5	TGTGCCAGCACGCGGGACTGGGATCAGCCCCAGCATTTT	CASTRDWDQPQHF
.	many	TRBV10-3	TRBJ1-1	TGTGCCATCAGTGAGCCCAACTCCCAGGGGAACACTGAAGCTTTCTTT	CAISEPNSQGNTEAFF
.	many	TRBV20-1	TRBJ1-2	TGCAGTGCTACAGCTCTGGACGGCGCTAACTATGGCTACACCTTC	CSATALDGANYGYTF
.	many	TRBV28	TRBJ1-1	TGTGCCAGCAGCCGCCCGGGCAAGGGACAGAACACTGAAGCTTTCTTT	CASSRPGKGQNTEAFF
.	.	TRBV10-3	TRBJ1-1	TGTGCCATCAGTGAGTCGGGGGCATCAGAAGCTTTCTTT	CAISESGASEAFF
TRBD2	.	TRBV5-1	TRBJ2-7	TGCGCCAGCAGCTTTGTTCGGACTAGCGGCACCTACGAGCAGTACTTC	CASSFVRTSGTYEQYF
TRBD2	many	TRBV6-2/TRBV6-3	TRBJ2-7	TGTGCCAGCAGTGAATGGCTAGCGGGGACGCTAGATTCCTACGAGCAGTACTTC	CASSEWLAGTLDSYEQYF
.	few	TRBV20-1	TRBJ1-5	TGCAGTGCTAGGCGGGGGACTCAGCCCCAGCATTTT	CSARRGTQPQHF
TRBD1	.	TRBV20-1	TRBJ2-2	TGCAGTGCTAGAGACACGGGACAGGGGATCACCGGGGAGCTGTTTTTT	CSARDTGQGITGELFF
TRBD2	.	TRBV6-1	TRBJ2-7	TGTGCCAGCAGTGGCGGTTGGGGGACTAGCGGGAGCGAGCAGTACTTC	CASSGGWGTSGSEQYF
.	many	TRBV28	TRBJ1-2	TGTGCCAGCAGTTTGGGGCGGAACTATGGCTACACCTTC	CASSLGRNYGYTF
.	.	TRBV5-6	TRBJ1-1	TGTGCCAGCACCACCCGAGTCGCGAACACTGAAGCTTTCTTT	CASTTRVANTEAFF